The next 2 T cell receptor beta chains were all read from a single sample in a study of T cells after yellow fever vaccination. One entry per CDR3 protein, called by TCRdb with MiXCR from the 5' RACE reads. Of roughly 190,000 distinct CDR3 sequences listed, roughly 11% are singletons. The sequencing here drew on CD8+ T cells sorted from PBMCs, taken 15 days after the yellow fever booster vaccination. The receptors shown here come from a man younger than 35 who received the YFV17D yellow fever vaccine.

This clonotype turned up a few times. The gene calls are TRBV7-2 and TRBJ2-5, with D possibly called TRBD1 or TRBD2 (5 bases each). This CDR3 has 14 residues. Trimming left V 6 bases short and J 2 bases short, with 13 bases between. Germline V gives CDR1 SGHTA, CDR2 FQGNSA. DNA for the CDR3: TGTGCCAGCAGTATAGGTTGGGGGCAAGAGACCCAGTACTTC. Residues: CASSIGWGQETQYF.

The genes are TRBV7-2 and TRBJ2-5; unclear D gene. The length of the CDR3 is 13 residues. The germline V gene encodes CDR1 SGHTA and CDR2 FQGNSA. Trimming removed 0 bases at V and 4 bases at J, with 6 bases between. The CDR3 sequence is CASSLASAETQYF. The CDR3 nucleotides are TGTGCCAGCAGCTTAGCGTCAGCAGAGACCCAGTACTTC.